Listed below are T cell receptor beta chains from one sample, sequenced in a study of cytomegalovirus exposure and HLA in healthy donors. TCRdb keeps only in-frame clones here, not all; method: immunoSEQ multiplex PCR. This repertoire shows about 160,000 clones, over 70% found once; its top ten account for more than 1%. The sample taken for sequencing was PBMCs. The receptors originated from a boy between 2 and 15 years old in good health and CMV-seronegative. CDR3s include the opening cysteine and the closing phenylalanine or tryptophan. The D gene is left open where the match is weak. Clone size is not always given. Where it is, it says once, few, many or a class for expanded clones.

V: TRBV4-3; J: TRBJ2-7; size: .; D: TRBD2; CDR3: CASSQGTSGTAYEQYF; DNA: TGCGCCAGCAGCCAAGGGACTAGCGGGACAGCCTACGAGCAGTACTTC
V: TRBV7-2; J: TRBJ2-1; size: .; D: TRBD2; CDR3: CASSLGGAGGNEQFF; DNA: TGTGCCAGCAGCTTAGGGGGAGCGGGAGGAAATGAGCAGTTCTTC
V: TRBV6-6; J: TRBJ1-2; size: .; D: .; CDR3: CASTSPVEGPYGYTF; DNA: TGTGCCAGCACCAGTCCGGTAGAGGGCCCCTATGGCTACACCTTC
V: TRBV13; J: TRBJ1-1; size: .; D: .; CDR3: CASRATGRGAEAFF; DNA: TGTGCCAGCAGGGCCACGGGGCGCGGGGCTGAAGCTTTCTTT
V: TRBV11-2; J: TRBJ1-4; size: .; D: .; CDR3: CASSLADSYNEKLFF; DNA: TGTGCCAGCAGCTTAGCCGACAGTTATAATGAAAAACTGTTTTTT
V: TRBV5-4; J: TRBJ2-7; size: .; D: TRBD2; CDR3: CASSLVGGSPYEQYF; DNA: TGTGCCAGCAGCTTGGTCGGCGGGAGTCCCTACGAGCAGTACTTC
V: TRBV14; J: TRBJ2-7; size: once; D: TRBD2; CDR3: CASSEDSSIAGRYEQYF; DNA: TGTGCCAGCAGCGAGGATTCCTCCATAGCGGGACGTTACGAGCAGTACTTC
V: TRBV10-3; J: TRBJ1-2; size: .; D: .; CDR3: CAISTGSPLNYGYTF; DNA: TGTGCCATCAGTACCGGTAGTCCACTTAACTATGGCTACACCTTC
V: TRBV4-1; J: TRBJ2-6; size: .; D: .; CDR3: CASSPMVTGPLGANVLTF; DNA: TGCGCCAGCAGCCCTATGGTTACAGGGCCCCTTGGGGCCAACGTCCTGACTTTC
V: TRBV6-6; J: TRBJ2-7; size: few; D: TRBD2; CDR3: CASSSQPGTSYEQYF; DNA: TGTGCCAGCAGTTCTCAACCTGGGACTAGCTACGAGCAGTACTTC
V: TRBV7-2; J: TRBJ1-4; size: .; D: .; CDR3: CASSFAGGGEKLFF; DNA: TGTGCCAGCAGCTTCGCGGGGGGCGGTGAAAAACTGTTTTTT
V: TRBV6-5; J: TRBJ2-2; size: once; D: .; CDR3: CASSRTNVNTGELFF; DNA: TGTGCCAGCAGTCGGACTAATGTGAACACCGGGGAGCTGTTTTTT
V: TRBV30; J: TRBJ2-1; size: .; D: TRBD2; CDR3: CAWAPAGTSGRNNEQFF; DNA: TGTGCCTGGGCTCCGGCCGGGACTAGCGGGAGGAACAATGAGCAGTTCTTC
V: TRBV2; J: TRBJ1-1; size: .; D: .; CDR3: CASIGQINTEAFF; DNA: TGTGCCAGCATCGGACAGATAAACACTGAAGCTTTCTTT
V: TRBV5-5; J: TRBJ1-1; size: few; D: .; CDR3: CASSLNLNTEAFF; DNA: TGTGCCAGCAGCTTAAATCTTAACACTGAAGCTTTCTTT
V: TRBV27; J: TRBJ2-3; size: .; D: TRBD2; CDR3: CASSLRRLAGVSRDTQYF; DNA: TGTGCCAGCAGTTTGAGGAGACTAGCGGGAGTATCTAGGGATACGCAGTATTTT
V: TRBV5-1; J: TRBJ1-1; size: .; D: .; CDR3: CASSPRENTEAFF; DNA: TGCGCCAGCAGCCCCAGGGAGAACACTGAAGCTTTCTTT
V: TRBV27; J: TRBJ2-1; size: .; D: TRBD1; CDR3: CASTGTGAYNEQFF; DNA: TGTGCCAGCACCGGGACAGGGGCCTACAATGAGCAGTTCTTC
V: TRBV5-6; J: TRBJ1-1; size: .; D: .; CDR3: CASSRTVDEAFF; DNA: TGTGCCAGCAGTCGGACAGTGGATGAAGCTTTCTTT